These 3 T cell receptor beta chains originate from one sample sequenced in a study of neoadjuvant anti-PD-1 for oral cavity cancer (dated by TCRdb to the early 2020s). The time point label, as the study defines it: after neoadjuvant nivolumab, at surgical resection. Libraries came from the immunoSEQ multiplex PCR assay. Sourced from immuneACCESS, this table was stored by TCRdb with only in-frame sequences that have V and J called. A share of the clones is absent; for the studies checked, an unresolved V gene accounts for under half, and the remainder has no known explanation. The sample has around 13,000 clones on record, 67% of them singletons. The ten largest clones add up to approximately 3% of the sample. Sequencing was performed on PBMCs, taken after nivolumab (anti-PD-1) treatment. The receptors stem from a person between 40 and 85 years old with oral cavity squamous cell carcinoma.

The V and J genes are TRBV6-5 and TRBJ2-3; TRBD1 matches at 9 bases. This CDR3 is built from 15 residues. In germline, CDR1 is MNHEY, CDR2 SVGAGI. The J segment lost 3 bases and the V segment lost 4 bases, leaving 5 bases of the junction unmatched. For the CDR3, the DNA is TGTGCCAGCAGTTCTCCGGGACAGGGTACAGATACGCAGTATTTT. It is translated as CASSSPGQGTDTQYF.

The CDR3 DNA sequence: TGTGCCAGCAGTTACTCTAGCGGCCAGCAGTTCTTC. Its protein product is CASSYSSGQQFF. The chain carries TRBV6-5 and TRBJ2-1; tentatively, D is TRBD2 (6 bases). The CDR3 consists of 12 residues. Germline assignment: CDR1 MNHEY and CDR2 SVGAGI. The V gene lost 0 bases and the J gene lost 11 bases, with 8 bases spanning the gap.

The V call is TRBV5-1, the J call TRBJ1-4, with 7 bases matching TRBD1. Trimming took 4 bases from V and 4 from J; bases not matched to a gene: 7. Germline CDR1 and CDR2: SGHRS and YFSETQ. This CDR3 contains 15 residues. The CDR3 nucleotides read TGCGCCAGCAGCACGGGACAGTCGTTTAATGAAAAACTGTTTTTT. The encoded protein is CASSTGQSFNEKLFF.